Listed below are T cell receptor beta chains from one sample, sequenced in a study of beta chain features in type 1 diabetes. Produced via immunoSEQ multiplex PCR; TCRdb's table is partial and in-frame only. The sample yields around 400,000 clones, around an eighth seen once. Material for sequencing was naive CD4+ T cells from blood. These TCRs come from a man between 18 and 29 years old in good health. Each CDR3 is given with its conserved first and last residue. Each record gives: J gene, D gene, clone size, V gene, CDR3 protein, CDR3 DNA. D genes are given only for firm matches. The size field is filled for only some rows; it gives once, few, many or a size class.

j_gene: TRBJ2-7; d_gene: .; abundance: few; v_gene: TRBV6-6; CDR3aa: CASRADRSGYEQYF; CDR3nt: TGTGCCAGCAGGGCAGACAGGTCCGGCTACGAGCAGTACTTC
j_gene: TRBJ2-1; d_gene: TRBD2; abundance: .; v_gene: TRBV5-1; CDR3aa: CASSPHWGSGEDEQFF; CDR3nt: TGCGCCAGCAGCCCGCACTGGGGTAGCGGGGAGGATGAGCAGTTCTTC
j_gene: TRBJ2-6; d_gene: .; abundance: few; v_gene: TRBV5-1; CDR3aa: CASSLGGAGANVLTF; CDR3nt: TGCGCCAGCAGCCTCGGGGGAGCTGGGGCCAACGTCCTGACTTTC
j_gene: TRBJ2-7; d_gene: .; abundance: .; v_gene: TRBV30; CDR3aa: CAWDSYYEQYF; CDR3nt: TGTGCCTGGGACAGTTACTACGAGCAGTACTTC
j_gene: TRBJ2-3; d_gene: .; abundance: few; v_gene: TRBV5-4; CDR3aa: CASSLVPTDTQYF; CDR3nt: TGTGCCAGCAGCTTGGTCCCTACAGATACGCAGTATTTT
j_gene: TRBJ2-4; d_gene: .; abundance: .; v_gene: TRBV2; CDR3aa: CASSVTGVAKNIQYF; CDR3nt: TGTGCCAGCAGTGTAACGGGGGTAGCCAAAAACATTCAGTACTTC
j_gene: TRBJ2-1; d_gene: TRBD2; abundance: .; v_gene: TRBV7-3; CDR3aa: CASSLTSDAYNEQFF; CDR3nt: TGTGCCAGCAGCTTGACTAGCGATGCCTACAATGAGCAGTTCTTC
j_gene: TRBJ2-3; d_gene: TRBD2; abundance: few; v_gene: TRBV9; CDR3aa: CASSVLGATSGGTDTQYF; CDR3nt: TGTGCCAGCAGCGTACTCGGTGCGACTAGCGGAGGCACAGATACGCAGTATTTT
j_gene: TRBJ1-4; d_gene: .; abundance: few; v_gene: TRBV18; CDR3aa: CASSPSGAINEKLFF; CDR3nt: TGTGCCAGCTCACCCTCAGGGGCTATTAATGAAAAACTGTTTTTT
j_gene: TRBJ2-2; d_gene: .; abundance: .; v_gene: TRBV15; CDR3aa: CATSRDSWQVLTGELFF; CDR3nt: TGTGCCACCAGCAGAGATTCTTGGCAGGTCCTCACCGGGGAGCTGTTTTTT
j_gene: TRBJ2-1; d_gene: TRBD2; abundance: .; v_gene: TRBV7-2; CDR3aa: CASSLDGTSVNEQFF; CDR3nt: TGTGCCAGCAGCTTAGATGGGACTAGCGTCAATGAGCAGTTCTTC
j_gene: TRBJ2-7; d_gene: .; abundance: few; v_gene: TRBV6-5; CDR3aa: CASSASVYEQYF; CDR3nt: TGTGCCAGCAGTGCCTCGGTGTACGAGCAGTACTTC
j_gene: TRBJ2-2; d_gene: .; abundance: once; v_gene: TRBV2; CDR3aa: CASSEESNTGELFF; CDR3nt: TGTGCCAGCAGTGAAGAGAGTAACACCGGGGAGCTGTTTTTT
j_gene: TRBJ1-5; d_gene: TRBD1; abundance: .; v_gene: TRBV5-4; CDR3aa: CASSLTTGGTPNQPQHF; CDR3nt: TGTGCCAGCAGCTTAACGACAGGGGGAACTCCAAATCAGCCCCAGCATTTT
j_gene: TRBJ2-1; d_gene: .; abundance: .; v_gene: TRBV11-3; CDR3aa: CASSSGGGSGSYNEQFF; CDR3nt: TGTGCCAGCAGCTCCGGTGGGGGCTCGGGCTCCTACAATGAGCAGTTCTTC
j_gene: TRBJ1-1; d_gene: TRBD1; abundance: .; v_gene: TRBV10-3; CDR3aa: CANRDSFNTEAFF; CDR3nt: TGTGCCAACCGGGACAGTTTCAACACTGAAGCTTTCTTT
j_gene: TRBJ2-2; d_gene: TRBD1; abundance: few; v_gene: TRBV19; CDR3aa: CASSITDRDAGELFF; CDR3nt: TGTGCCAGTAGTATCACTGACAGGGATGCCGGGGAGCTGTTTTTT
j_gene: TRBJ1-2; d_gene: .; abundance: few; v_gene: TRBV9; CDR3aa: CASSPRPGFDGYTF; CDR3nt: TGTGCCAGCAGCCCCCGCCCGGGGTTTGACGGCTACACCTTC
j_gene: TRBJ1-2; d_gene: .; abundance: .; v_gene: TRBV28; CDR3aa: CASTTEALGLHGYTF; CDR3nt: TGTGCCAGCACCACCGAGGCGTTGGGGCTGCATGGCTACACCTTC
j_gene: TRBJ2-2; d_gene: .; abundance: few; v_gene: TRBV4-2; CDR3aa: CASSQELPNTGELFF; CDR3nt: TGTGCCAGCAGCCAGGAGCTTCCGAACACCGGGGAGCTGTTTTTT
j_gene: TRBJ2-3; d_gene: TRBD2; abundance: .; v_gene: TRBV5-1; CDR3aa: CASSPRLAGTDTQYF; CDR3nt: TGCGCCAGCAGCCCAAGACTAGCGGGCACAGATACGCAGTATTTT
j_gene: TRBJ2-3; d_gene: .; abundance: .; v_gene: TRBV28; CDR3aa: CASRPGTGRNTQYF; CDR3nt: TGTGCCAGCAGACCAGGGACTGGGAGGAATACGCAGTATTTT
j_gene: TRBJ1-3; d_gene: .; abundance: .; v_gene: TRBV9; CDR3aa: CASSVRGTGNTIYF; CDR3nt: TGTGCCAGCAGCGTCAGGGGTACTGGAAACACCATATATTTT
j_gene: TRBJ2-7; d_gene: .; abundance: .; v_gene: TRBV30; CDR3aa: CAWSWQGGGTYEQYF; CDR3nt: TGTGCCTGGAGCTGGCAGGGCGGAGGGACCTACGAGCAGTACTTC
j_gene: TRBJ1-5; d_gene: .; abundance: .; v_gene: TRBV6-6; CDR3aa: CASTQRSDSGNQPQHF; CDR3nt: TGTGCCAGCACCCAGCGGTCAGACTCGGGCAATCAGCCCCAGCATTTT
j_gene: TRBJ1-3; d_gene: .; abundance: few; v_gene: TRBV4-1; CDR3aa: CASSRGGGNTIYF; CDR3nt: TGCGCCAGCAGCAGGGGAGGTGGAAACACCATATATTTT
j_gene: TRBJ2-3; d_gene: TRBD2; abundance: few; v_gene: TRBV4-3; CDR3aa: CASSQTSGRSTDTQYF; CDR3nt: TGCGCCAGCAGCCAAACTAGCGGGCGAAGCACAGATACGCAGTATTTT
j_gene: TRBJ1-1; d_gene: TRBD1; abundance: .; v_gene: TRBV29-1; CDR3aa: CSVSGGGTEAFF; CDR3nt: TGCAGCGTTTCAGGGGGCGGGACTGAAGCTTTCTTT
j_gene: TRBJ2-5; d_gene: .; abundance: .; v_gene: TRBV27; CDR3aa: CASSWRAWETQYF; CDR3nt: TGTGCCAGCAGTTGGAGGGCTTGGGAGACCCAGTACTTC
j_gene: TRBJ2-2; d_gene: TRBD2; abundance: .; v_gene: TRBV7-3; CDR3aa: CASSALGGVNTGELFF; CDR3nt: TGTGCCAGCAGCGCCCTCGGGGGGGTGAACACCGGGGAGCTGTTTTTT
j_gene: TRBJ2-3; d_gene: .; abundance: few; v_gene: TRBV7-8; CDR3aa: CASSLDAGISTDTQYF; CDR3nt: TGTGCCAGCAGCTTAGACGCCGGGATTTCTACAGATACGCAGTATTTT
j_gene: TRBJ2-3; d_gene: .; abundance: few; v_gene: TRBV5-1; CDR3aa: CASSLDNLWTQYF; CDR3nt: TGCGCCAGCAGCTTGGACAACCTGTGGACGCAGTATTTT
j_gene: TRBJ2-3; d_gene: .; abundance: .; v_gene: TRBV11-2; CDR3aa: CASSLVRQDYTQYF; CDR3nt: TGTGCCAGCAGCTTAGTCCGCCAAGACTATACGCAGTATTTT
j_gene: TRBJ1-1; d_gene: .; abundance: few; v_gene: TRBV19; CDR3aa: CASSIGANTEAFF; CDR3nt: TGTGCCAGTAGTATAGGGGCGAACACTGAAGCTTTCTTT
j_gene: TRBJ1-1; d_gene: .; abundance: few; v_gene: TRBV30; CDR3aa: CAWSSFSGTEAFF; CDR3nt: TGTGCCTGGAGTTCTTTTTCAGGCACTGAAGCTTTCTTT
j_gene: TRBJ1-5; d_gene: .; abundance: .; v_gene: TRBV28; CDR3aa: CASSLGRRQHF; CDR3nt: TGTGCCAGCAGTTTGGGCCGTCGCCAGCATTTT
j_gene: TRBJ1-5; d_gene: .; abundance: few; v_gene: TRBV6-6; CDR3aa: CASRGTSGPQHF; CDR3nt: TGTGCCAGCAGAGGGACAAGCGGGCCCCAGCATTTT
j_gene: TRBJ1-2; d_gene: TRBD1; abundance: .; v_gene: TRBV5-4; CDR3aa: CASSVDRAKGDYGYTF; CDR3nt: TGTGCCAGCAGCGTAGACAGGGCCAAGGGAGATTATGGCTACACCTTC
j_gene: TRBJ2-7; d_gene: .; abundance: few; v_gene: TRBV4-2; CDR3aa: CASTRQSDEQYF; CDR3nt: TGTGCCAGCACCCGACAGAGCGACGAGCAGTACTTC
j_gene: TRBJ1-1; d_gene: .; abundance: many; v_gene: TRBV4-1; CDR3aa: CASSPNQGNTEAFF; CDR3nt: TGCGCCAGCAGCCCCAATCAGGGCAACACTGAAGCTTTCTTT
j_gene: TRBJ2-3; d_gene: TRBD2; abundance: few; v_gene: TRBV19; CDR3aa: CASSGTSGGYKADTQYF; CDR3nt: TGTGCCAGTAGCGGTACTAGCGGGGGATATAAAGCAGATACGCAGTATTTT